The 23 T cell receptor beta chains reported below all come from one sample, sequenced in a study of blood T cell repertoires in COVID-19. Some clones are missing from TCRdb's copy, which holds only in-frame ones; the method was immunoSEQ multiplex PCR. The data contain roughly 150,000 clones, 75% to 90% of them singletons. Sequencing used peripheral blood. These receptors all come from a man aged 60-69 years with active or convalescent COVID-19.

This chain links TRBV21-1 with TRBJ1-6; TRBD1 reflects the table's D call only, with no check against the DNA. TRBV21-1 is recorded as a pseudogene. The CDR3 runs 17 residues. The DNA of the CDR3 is TGTGCCAGCAGCAAAGACGGTAGGGGGCCCTATAATTCACCCCTCCACTTT. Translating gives CASSKDGRGPYNSPLHF.

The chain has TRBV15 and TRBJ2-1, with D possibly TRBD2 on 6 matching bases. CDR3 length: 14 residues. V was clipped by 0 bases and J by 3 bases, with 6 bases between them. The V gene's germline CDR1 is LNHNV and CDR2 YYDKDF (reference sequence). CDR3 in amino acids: CATSRDGGYNEQFF. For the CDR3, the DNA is TGTGCCACCAGCAGAGACGGGGGCTACAATGAGCAGTTCTTC.

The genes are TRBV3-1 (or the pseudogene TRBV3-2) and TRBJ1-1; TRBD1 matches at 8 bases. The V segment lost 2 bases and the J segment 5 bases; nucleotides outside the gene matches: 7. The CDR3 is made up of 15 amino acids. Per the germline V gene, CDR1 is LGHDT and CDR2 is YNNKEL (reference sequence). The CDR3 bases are TGTGCCAGCAGCCAACCCGGGACAGGAGGAACTGAAGCTTTCTTT. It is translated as CASSQPGTGGTEAFF.

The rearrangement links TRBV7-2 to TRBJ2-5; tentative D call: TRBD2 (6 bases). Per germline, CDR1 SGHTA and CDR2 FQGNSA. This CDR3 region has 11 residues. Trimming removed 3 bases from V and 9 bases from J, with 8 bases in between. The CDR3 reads CASSFGGAQYF. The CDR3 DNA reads TGTGCCAGCAGCTTCGGCGGGGCCCAGTACTTC.

The CDR3 is CASSSASGTGSTDTQYF. CDR3 sequence (DNA): TGTGCCAGCAGTTCCGCGTCCGGGACAGGGAGCACAGATACGCAGTATTTT. V usage is TRBV28 and J usage is TRBJ2-3; 9 bases match TRBD1. V was clipped by 4 bases and J by 0 bases; unmatched bases: 8. Germline-derived CDR1 and CDR2 are MDHEN and SYDVKM. The CDR3 extends over 17 amino acids.

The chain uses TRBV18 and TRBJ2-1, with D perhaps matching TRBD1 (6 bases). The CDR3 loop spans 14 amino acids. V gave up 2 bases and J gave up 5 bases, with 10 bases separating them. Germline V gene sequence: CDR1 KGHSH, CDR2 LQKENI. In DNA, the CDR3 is TGTGCCAGCTCACCAGGGGGCGGAAACAATGAGCAGTTCTTC. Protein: CASSPGGGNNEQFF.

This CDR3 is CASSSQGDIQYF. The DNA for the CDR3 is TGTGCCAGCAGCTCGCAGGGGGACATTCAGTACTTC. V and J are TRBV11-2 and TRBJ2-4; 7 bases are a match to TRBD1. V shed 4 bases and J 8 bases; nucleotides not matched to a gene: 2. The CDR3 has 12 amino acids. CDR1 is SGHAT and CDR2 is FQNNGV in the germline V gene.

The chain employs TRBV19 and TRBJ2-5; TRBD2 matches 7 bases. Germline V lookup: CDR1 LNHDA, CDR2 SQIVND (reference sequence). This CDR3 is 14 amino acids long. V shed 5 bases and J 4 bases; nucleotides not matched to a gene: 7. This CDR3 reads CASSSPREGETQYF. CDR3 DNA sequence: TGTGCCAGTAGTTCTCCCAGGGAGGGAGAGACCCAGTACTTC.

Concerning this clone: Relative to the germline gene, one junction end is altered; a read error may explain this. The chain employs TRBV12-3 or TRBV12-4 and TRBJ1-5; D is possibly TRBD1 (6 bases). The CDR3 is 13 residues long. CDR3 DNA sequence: TGTGCCAGCAGCTTAGGGGGGGTTCAGCCCCAGCATTTT. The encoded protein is CASSLGGVQPQHF.

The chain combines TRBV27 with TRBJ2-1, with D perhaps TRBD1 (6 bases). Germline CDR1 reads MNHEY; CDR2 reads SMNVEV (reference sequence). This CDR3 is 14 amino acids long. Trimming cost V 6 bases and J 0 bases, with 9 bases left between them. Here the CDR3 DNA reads TGTGCCAGCAGAGGGGGAAGCTCCTACAATGAGCAGTTCTTC. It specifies CASRGGSSYNEQFF.

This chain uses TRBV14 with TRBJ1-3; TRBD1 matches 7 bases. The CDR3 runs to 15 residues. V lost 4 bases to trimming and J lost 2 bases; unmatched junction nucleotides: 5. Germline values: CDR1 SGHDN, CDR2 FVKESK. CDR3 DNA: TGTGCCAGCAGCCGAGTGACAGGGACTGGAAACACCATATATTTT. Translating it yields CASSRVTGTGNTIYF.

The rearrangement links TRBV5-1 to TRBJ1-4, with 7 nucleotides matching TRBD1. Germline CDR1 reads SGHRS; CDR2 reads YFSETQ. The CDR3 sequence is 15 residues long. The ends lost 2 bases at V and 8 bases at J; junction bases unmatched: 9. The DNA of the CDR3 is TGCGCCAGCAGCTTCTACAGGGGAGGCAGAGAAAAACTGTTTTTT. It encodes CASSFYRGGREKLFF. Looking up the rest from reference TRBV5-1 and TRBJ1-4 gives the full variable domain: KAGVTQTPRYLIKTRGQQVTLSCSPISGHRSVSWYQQTPGQGLQFLFEYFSETQRNKGNFPGRFSGRQFSNSRSEMNVSTLELGDSALYLCASSFYRGGREKLFFGSGTQLSVL.

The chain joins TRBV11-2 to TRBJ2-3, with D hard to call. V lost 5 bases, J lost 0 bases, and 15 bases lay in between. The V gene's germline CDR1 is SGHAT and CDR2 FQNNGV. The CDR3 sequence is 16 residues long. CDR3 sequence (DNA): TGTGCCAGCAGCGCAACCCTTAGCTCTAGCACAGATACGCAGTATTTT. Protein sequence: CASSATLSSSTDTQYF. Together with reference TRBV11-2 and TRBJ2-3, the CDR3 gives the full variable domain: EAGVAQSPRYKIIEKRQSVAFWCNPISGHATLYWYQQILGQGPKLLIQFQNNGVVDDSQLPKDRFSAERLKGVDSTLKIQPAKLEDSAVYLCASSATLSSSTDTQYFGPGTRLTVL.

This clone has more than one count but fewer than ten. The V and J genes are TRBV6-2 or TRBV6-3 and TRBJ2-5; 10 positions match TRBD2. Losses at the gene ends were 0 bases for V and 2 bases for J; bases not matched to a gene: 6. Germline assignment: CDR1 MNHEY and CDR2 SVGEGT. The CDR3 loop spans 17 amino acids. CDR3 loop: CASSYSKLAGIQETQYF. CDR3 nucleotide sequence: TGTGCCAGCAGTTACTCGAAACTAGCGGGGATACAAGAGACCCAGTACTTC.

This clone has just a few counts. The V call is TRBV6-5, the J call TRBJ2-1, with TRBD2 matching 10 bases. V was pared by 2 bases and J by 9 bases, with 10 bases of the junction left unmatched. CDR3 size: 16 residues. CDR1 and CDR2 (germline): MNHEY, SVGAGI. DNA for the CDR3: TGTGCCAGCAGTTACCTAACGAGCGGGAGGGCCGCTGAGCAGTTCTTC. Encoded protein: CASSYLTSGRAAEQFF.

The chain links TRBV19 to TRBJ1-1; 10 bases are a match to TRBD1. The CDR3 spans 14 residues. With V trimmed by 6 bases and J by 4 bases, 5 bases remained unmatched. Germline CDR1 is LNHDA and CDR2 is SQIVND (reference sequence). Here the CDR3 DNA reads TGTGCCAGTAGAACCGGGACAGGGGCCACTGAAGCTTTCTTT. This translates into CASRTGTGATEAFF.

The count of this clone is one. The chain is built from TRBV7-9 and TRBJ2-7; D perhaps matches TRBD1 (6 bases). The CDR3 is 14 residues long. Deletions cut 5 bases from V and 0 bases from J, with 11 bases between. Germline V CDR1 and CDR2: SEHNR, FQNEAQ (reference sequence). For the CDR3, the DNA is TGTGCCAGCAGCCGGGACACAGCCTCCTACGAGCAGTACTTC. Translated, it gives CASSRDTASYEQYF.

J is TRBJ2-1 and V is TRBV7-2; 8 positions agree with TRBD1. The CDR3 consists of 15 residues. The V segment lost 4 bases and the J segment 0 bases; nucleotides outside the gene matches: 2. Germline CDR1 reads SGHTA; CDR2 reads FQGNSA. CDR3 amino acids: CASSWDRSSYNEQFF. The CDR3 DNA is TGTGCCAGCAGCTGGGACAGGAGCTCCTACAATGAGCAGTTCTTC.

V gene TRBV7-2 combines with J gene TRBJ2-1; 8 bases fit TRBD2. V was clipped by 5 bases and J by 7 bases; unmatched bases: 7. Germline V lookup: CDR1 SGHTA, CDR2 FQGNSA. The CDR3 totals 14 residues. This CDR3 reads CASSVGLVSNEQFF. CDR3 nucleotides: TGTGCCAGCAGCGTGGGACTAGTAAGTAATGAGCAGTTCTTC.

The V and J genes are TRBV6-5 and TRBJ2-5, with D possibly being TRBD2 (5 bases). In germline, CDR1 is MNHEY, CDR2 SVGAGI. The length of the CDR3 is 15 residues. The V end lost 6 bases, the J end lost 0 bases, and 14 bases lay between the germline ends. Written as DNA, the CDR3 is TGTGCCAGCAGATCCGGCGGGTCTAACCAAGAGACCCAGTACTTC. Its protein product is CASRSGGSNQETQYF.

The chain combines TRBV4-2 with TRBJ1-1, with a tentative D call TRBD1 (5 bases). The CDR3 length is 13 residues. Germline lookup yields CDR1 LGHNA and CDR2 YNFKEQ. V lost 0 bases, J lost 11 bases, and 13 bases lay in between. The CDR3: CASSQDLRQRAFF. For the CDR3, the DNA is TGTGCCAGCAGCCAAGATCTGAGACAGCGCGCTTTCTTT.

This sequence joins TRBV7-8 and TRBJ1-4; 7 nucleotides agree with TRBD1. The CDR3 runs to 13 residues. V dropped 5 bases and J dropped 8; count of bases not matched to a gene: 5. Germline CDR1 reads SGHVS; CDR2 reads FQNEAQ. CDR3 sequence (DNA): TGTGCCAGCAGCCGACAGGGCTCCGAAAAACTGTTTTTT. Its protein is CASSRQGSEKLFF. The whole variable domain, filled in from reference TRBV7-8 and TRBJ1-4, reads GAGVSQSPRYKVAKRGQDVALRCDPISGHVSLFWYQQALGQGPEFLTYFQNEAQLDKSGLPSDRFFAERPEGSVSTLKIQRTQQEDSAVYLCASSRQGSEKLFFGSGTQLSVL.

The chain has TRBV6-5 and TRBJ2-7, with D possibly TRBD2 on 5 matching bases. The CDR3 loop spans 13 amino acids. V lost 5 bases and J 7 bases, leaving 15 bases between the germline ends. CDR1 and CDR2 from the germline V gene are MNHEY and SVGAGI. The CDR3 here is CASSMGRGGEQYF. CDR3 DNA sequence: TGTGCCAGCAGTATGGGGAGAGGCGGAGAGCAGTACTTC.